The T cell receptor beta chain described here comes from a study of T cells after posttransplantation cyclophosphamide. V shed 6 bases and J shed 4 bases, with 19 bases lying between them. CDR1 MNHNY and CDR2 SVGAGI come from the germline V gene (reference sequence). The CDR3 consists of 16 residues. The repertoire was sequenced with immunoSEQ multiplex PCR; TCRdb's copy has only in-frame clones and lacks some. The repertoire holds 8,500 to 13,000 clones, around nine tenths seen once, with 25% to 35% in the top ten. Cyclophosphamide on days +3 and +4 followed busulfan-fludarabine conditioning and a marrow graft. A note on this clone: What it recognizes is unknown.

Findings and limits, study-wide: TRB clonality was highly associated with recipient CMV seropositivity and reactivation. Tissue-infiltrating T cells from skin or gut overlapped little with blood T cells.

This specimen consisted of CD4+ T cells sorted from PBMCs, obtained after allogeneic stem cell transplant with posttransplant cyclophosphamide. The V call is TRBV6-6, the J call TRBJ2-1; TRBD1 might be the D (6 bases). This TCR derives from a young adult male patient who received an allogeneic stem cell transplant from a related donor, was CMV-positive, and had acute GVHD only. Some T cells may be graft donor cells. The CDR3 spells CASSSVGAPYYNEQFF. The CDR3 DNA is TGTGCCAGCAGCTCCGTGGGGGCCCCGTATTACAATGAGCAGTTCTTC.